Listed here are 23 T cell receptor beta chains from one sample, sequenced in a study of blood T cell repertoires in COVID-19 (dated by TCRdb to about 2020). The library was generated by the immunoSEQ multiplex PCR assay. TCRdb provides this immuneACCESS table in a form limited to in-frame rearrangements. Some clones are lacking; in checked studies, under half of them reflect an unresolved V gene, and why the rest are absent is not known. In all, the sample holds 23,000 or so clones, and approximately 84% of those were seen once. The ten largest clonotypes hold 2.5% to 4% of the sample. The sequencing input was peripheral blood. The receptors shown here come from a man between 35 and 55 years old with acute or convalescent COVID-19.

V and J are TRBV3-1 (or the pseudogene TRBV3-2) and TRBJ2-2, with 11 bases matching TRBD2. Unmatched junction bases numbered 8, after V lost 1 base and J lost 4 bases. Looked up from germline, CDR1 is LGHDT and CDR2 is YNNKEL (reference sequence). The CDR3 length is 18 residues. CDR3 DNA: TGTGCCAGCAGCCAAGGAGCGTTAGCGGGGGGGCCCACCGGGGAGCTGTTTTTT. This codes for CASSQGALAGGPTGELFF.

The chain recombines TRBV19 with TRBJ1-2; TRBD1 aligns across 10 bases. The CDR3 covers 14 residues. Germline V gives CDR1 LNHDA, CDR2 SQIVND (reference sequence). Unmatched junction bases numbered 5, after V lost 2 bases and J lost 8 bases. The CDR3 spells CASSISRDRGGYTF. DNA of the CDR3: TGTGCCAGTAGTATAAGTAGGGACAGGGGCGGCTACACCTTC.

The rearrangement links TRBV30 to TRBJ2-7; 7 bases line up with TRBD1. The J segment lost 4 bases and the V segment lost 3 bases, leaving 6 bases of the junction unmatched. The CDR3 is made up of 13 amino acids. CDR1 is GTSNPN, CDR2 SVGIG, per germline (reference sequence). CDR3 coding DNA: TGTGCCTGGAGATCGACAGGGCATTACGAGCAGTACTTC. It translates to CAWRSTGHYEQYF. Variable domain in full (rest from reference TRBV30 and TRBJ2-7): SQTIHQWPATLVQPVGSPLSLECTVEGTSNPNLYWYRQAAGRGLQLLFYSVGIGQISSEVPQNLSASRPQDRQFILSSKKLLLSDSGFYLCAWRSTGHYEQYFGPGTRLTVT.

This sequence joins TRBV5-5 and TRBJ1-4, with D maybe TRBD1 (5 bases). CDR3 length: 17 amino acids. V was pared by 0 bases and J by 0 bases, with 12 bases between. Germline CDR1 reads SGHKS; CDR2 reads YYEKEE (reference sequence). CDR3 residues: CASSLEYRLATNEKLFF. Here the CDR3 DNA reads TGTGCCAGCAGCTTGGAGTACAGGCTCGCAACTAATGAAAAACTGTTTTTT.

This sequence joins TRBV24-1 and TRBJ1-2, with 7 positions matching TRBD1. The CDR3 extends over 16 amino acids. J gave up 6 bases and V 2 bases, and 11 bases lay outside the gene matches. Germline CDR1 is KGHDR and CDR2 is SFDVKD. DNA for the CDR3: TGTGCCACCAGTGATTCCCTGGGACAGACTTTAAATGGCTACACCTTC. Encoded protein: CATSDSLGQTLNGYTF.

This clone was detected a few times. The rearrangement links TRBV6-5 to TRBJ1-2; TRBD1 matches at 10 bases. CDR1 and CDR2 from the germline V gene are MNHEY and SVGAGI. The J segment lost 5 bases and the V segment lost 0 bases, leaving 6 bases of the junction unmatched. The CDR3 is 16 amino acids. CDR3 amino acids: CASSYSRTGGGYGYTF. Here the CDR3 DNA reads TGTGCCAGCAGTTACTCCCGGACAGGGGGAGGGTATGGCTACACCTTC.

J is TRBJ2-5 and V is TRBV7-8; 11 bases fit TRBD1. The CDR3 has 15 residues. Per the germline V gene, CDR1 is SGHVS and CDR2 is FQNEAQ. The ends lost 2 bases at V and 5 bases at J; junction bases unmatched: 4. CDR3 sequence: CASSLRDRGWETQYF. In DNA form, the CDR3 reads TGTGCCAGCAGCTTACGGGACAGGGGGTGGGAGACCCAGTACTTC.

The rearrangement uses TRBV7-9 and TRBJ2-7, with 7 positions matching TRBD1. The CDR3 has 14 residues. Germline CDR1 and CDR2: SEHNR and FQNEAQ (reference sequence). J was trimmed by 2 bases and V by 4 bases; bases with no gene match: 5. The CDR3 bases are TGTGCCAGCAGCTCAACCGGGACAGCCTACGAGCAGTACTTC. It specifies CASSSTGTAYEQYF. Drawing the rest from reference TRBV7-9 and TRBJ2-7, the complete variable domain is DTGVSQNPRHKITKRGQNVTFRCDPISEHNRLYWYRQTLGQGPEFLTYFQNEAQLEKSRLLSDRFSAERPKGSFSTLEIQRTEQGDSAMYLCASSSTGTAYEQYFGPGTRLTVT.

The chain combines TRBV30 with TRBJ2-1; 9 bases fit TRBD2. Germline V gives CDR1 GTSNPN, CDR2 SVGIG (reference sequence). With V trimmed by 5 bases and J by 7 bases, 9 bases remained unmatched. The CDR3 runs 14 residues. CDR3 bases: TGTGCCTGGGATAGCGGGGGAAACCCTAATGAGCAGTTCTTC. This encodes CAWDSGGNPNEQFF. The whole variable domain, remainder taken from reference TRBV30 and TRBJ2-1, is SQTIHQWPATLVQPVGSPLSLECTVEGTSNPNLYWYRQAAGRGLQLLFYSVGIGQISSEVPQNLSASRPQDRQFILSSKKLLLSDSGFYLCAWDSGGNPNEQFFGPGTRLTVL.

V gene TRBV6-5 combines with J gene TRBJ1-1, with 9 bases that match TRBD1. Losses at the gene ends were 6 bases for V and 3 bases for J; bases not matched to a gene: 8. In germline, CDR1 is MNHEY, CDR2 SVGAGI. CDR3 length: 15 residues. CDR3 residues: CASRPTGGLYTEAFF. Here the CDR3 DNA reads TGTGCCAGCAGGCCGACAGGGGGTTTGTACACTGAAGCTTTCTTT.

In its sample, this clone was seen a few times. This chain links TRBV5-1 with TRBJ1-4; 10 bases fit TRBD1. The CDR3 is 15 amino acids. The trim removed 4 bases at V and 8 bases at J, leaving 8 bases unmatched. Per the germline V gene, CDR1 is SGHRS and CDR2 is YFSETQ. The DNA for the CDR3 is TGCGCCAGCAGCCTGGACAGGGGGGCGGAGGAAAAACTGTTTTTT. Translated, it gives CASSLDRGAEEKLFF.

The V call is TRBV7-2, the J call TRBJ1-3; D is unclear. The V and J ends lost 3 bases and 0 bases respectively, with 6 bases between them. The CDR3 sequence is 14 residues long. Germline V gene data show CDR1 as SGHTA and CDR2 as FQGNSA. CDR3 coding DNA: TGTGCCAGCAGCTTTTCTAGCTCTGGAAACACCATATATTTT. As protein: CASSFSSSGNTIYF.

CDR3 in amino acids: CAISESAGQGAEAFF. The CDR3 DNA reads as TGTGCCATCAGTGAGTCGGCGGGACAGGGGGCTGAAGCTTTCTTT. V usage is TRBV10-3 and J usage is TRBJ1-1; 11 bases line up with TRBD1. V dropped 0 bases and J dropped 6; count of bases not matched to a gene: 3. The CDR3 contains 15 residues. Germline CDR1 ENHRY, CDR2 SYGVKD.

The chain combines TRBV2 with TRBJ1-2; TRBD1 aligns across 7 bases. After removal of 6 bases from V and 0 bases from J, the junction contained 4 bases not matched to a gene. The CDR3 sequence is 14 residues long. Germline V gene sequence: CDR1 SNHLY, CDR2 FYNNEI. The CDR3 sequence is CASRGTEANYGYTF. The CDR3 nucleotides are TGTGCCAGCAGGGGGACAGAAGCTAACTATGGCTACACCTTC.

The rearrangement links TRBV1 to TRBJ2-3; TRBD2 reflects the table's D call only, with no check against the DNA. TRBV1 is labeled a pseudogene. This CDR3 has 17 residues. The CDR3 nucleotides are TGCACCAGCAGCCAAGATATGGGGGGGGGCGGCACAGATACGCAGTATTTT. It translates to CTSSQDMGGGGTDTQYF.

The rearrangement joins TRBV16 to TRBJ1-2, with a weak D call TRBD1 (5 bases). CDR1 KGHSY and CDR2 FQNENV come from the germline V gene. Trimming pared 5 bases from V and 6 bases from J, leaving 16 bases between. There are 14 residues in the CDR3. The chain's CDR3 is CASSYKHTGDGYTF. The CDR3 region has the DNA TGTGCCAGCAGCTATAAGCACACAGGAGATGGCTACACCTTC.

The chain links TRBV7-2 to TRBJ2-3, with 7 bases lining up with TRBD2. Germline V gene sequence: CDR1 SGHTA, CDR2 FQGNSA. This CDR3 is 17 amino acids long. V gave up 5 bases and J gave up 1 base; unmatched junction bases: 12. CDR3 in amino acids: CASSARLAIGGTDTQYF. The CDR3 coding sequence is TGTGCCAGCAGCGCACGACTAGCCATAGGGGGCACAGATACGCAGTATTTT.

This clone was recorded once. V and J are TRBV4-3 and TRBJ1-1, with D unclear. V gave up 3 bases and J gave up 1 base, with 6 bases separating them. There are 13 residues in the CDR3. The germline V gene has CDR1 LGHNA and CDR2 YSLEER. This CDR3 is CASSQSGNTEAFF. CDR3 bases: TGCGCCAGCAGCCAGTCAGGGAACACTGAAGCTTTCTTT.

The chain uses TRBV5-6 and TRBJ1-5, with unresolved D. CDR3 length equals 13 residues. Trimming left V 0 bases short and J 9 bases short, with 10 bases between. Germline values: CDR1 SGHDT, CDR2 YYEEEE. CDR3 in amino acids: CASSLDAERPQHF. In DNA, the CDR3 is TGTGCCAGCAGCTTGGACGCGGAACGGCCCCAGCATTTT.

The chain combines TRBV4-2 with TRBJ2-1; 8 nucleotides line up with TRBD2. V was clipped by 2 bases and J by 8 bases; unmatched bases: 8. CDR3 length: 15 residues. The germline V gene has CDR1 LGHNA and CDR2 YNFKEQ. The CDR3 spells CASSQQAGAFDEQFF. CDR3 bases: TGTGCCAGCAGCCAACAAGCGGGAGCCTTCGATGAGCAGTTCTTC.

This clone was seen just once. V and J are TRBV6-5 and TRBJ2-3; possible D gene TRBD1, 7 bases. From germline, CDR1 is MNHEY and CDR2 SVGAGI. V was pared by 7 bases and J by 5 bases, with 13 bases between. CDR3 length: 13 residues. CDR3 nucleotides: TGTGCCAGCACCCGCAGGGGGGAAGATACGCAGTATTTT. Amino acid sequence: CASTRRGEDTQYF.

The chain combines TRBV7-2 with TRBJ2-7; the D gene is possibly TRBD1 (5 bases). CDR3 length equals 13 residues. Looked up from germline, CDR1 is SGHTA and CDR2 is FQGNSA. Trimming left V 3 bases short and J 4 bases short, with 10 bases between. The CDR3, as DNA: TGTGCCAGCAGCTTTGCAGGGTCGTACGAGCAGTACTTC. This sequence encodes CASSFAGSYEQYF.

The V call is TRBV7-9, the J call TRBJ1-4; D possibly corresponds to TRBD1 (5 bases). This CDR3 is 15 amino acids long. The V gene lost 5 bases and the J gene lost 5 bases, with 15 bases spanning the gap. In germline, CDR1 is SEHNR, CDR2 FQNEAQ (reference sequence). Written as DNA, the CDR3 is TGTGCCAGCAGCCCCCCCGGGCGGGGGAATGAAAAACTGTTTTTT. Translation gives CASSPPGRGNEKLFF. The whole variable domain, remainder taken from reference TRBV7-9 and TRBJ1-4, is DTGVSQNPRHKITKRGQNVTFRCDPISEHNRLYWYRQTLGQGPEFLTYFQNEAQLEKSRLLSDRFSAERPKGSFSTLEIQRTEQGDSAMYLCASSPPGRGNEKLFFGSGTQLSVL.